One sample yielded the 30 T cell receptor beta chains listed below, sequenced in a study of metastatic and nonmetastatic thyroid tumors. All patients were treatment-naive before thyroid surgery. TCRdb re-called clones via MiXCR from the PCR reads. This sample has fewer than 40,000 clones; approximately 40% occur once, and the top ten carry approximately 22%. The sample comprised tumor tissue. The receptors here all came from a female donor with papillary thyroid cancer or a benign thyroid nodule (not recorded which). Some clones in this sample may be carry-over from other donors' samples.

The CDR3 DNA follows: TGTGCCAGCAGTGACAGCTATAATTCACCCCTCCACTTT. Translation: CASSDSYNSPLHF. V is TRBV2 and J is TRBJ1-6; D is undetermined. With 3 bases removed from V and 3 bases from J, the gap between germline ends came to 3 bases. This CDR3 is built from 13 residues. From germline, CDR1 is SNHLY and CDR2 FYNNEI. The variable domain in full, completed from reference TRBV2 and TRBJ1-6, reads EPEVTQTPSHQVTQMGQEVILRCVPISNHLYFYWYRQILGQKVEFLVSFYNNEISEKSEIFDDQFSVERPDGSNFTLKIRSTKLEDSAMYFCASSDSYNSPLHFGNGTRLTVT.

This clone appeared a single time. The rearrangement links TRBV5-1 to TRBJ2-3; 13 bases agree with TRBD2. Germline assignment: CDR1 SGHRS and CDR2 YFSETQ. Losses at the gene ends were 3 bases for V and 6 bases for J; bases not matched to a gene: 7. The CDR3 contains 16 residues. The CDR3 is CASSYPLAGGKDTQYF. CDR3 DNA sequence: TGCGCCAGCAGCTATCCACTAGCGGGAGGGAAGGATACGCAGTATTTT. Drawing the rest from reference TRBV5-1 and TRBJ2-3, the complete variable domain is KAGVTQTPRYLIKTRGQQVTLSCSPISGHRSVSWYQQTPGQGLQFLFEYFSETQRNKGNFPGRFSGRQFSNSRSEMNVSTLELGDSALYLCASSYPLAGGKDTQYFGPGTRLTVL.

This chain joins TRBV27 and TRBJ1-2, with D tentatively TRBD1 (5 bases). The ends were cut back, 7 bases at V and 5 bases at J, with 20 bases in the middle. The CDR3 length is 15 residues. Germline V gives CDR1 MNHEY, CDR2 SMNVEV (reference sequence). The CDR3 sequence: CASTPAGVGAYGYTF. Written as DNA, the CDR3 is TGTGCCAGCACCCCCGCGGGGGTAGGTGCGTATGGCTACACCTTC.

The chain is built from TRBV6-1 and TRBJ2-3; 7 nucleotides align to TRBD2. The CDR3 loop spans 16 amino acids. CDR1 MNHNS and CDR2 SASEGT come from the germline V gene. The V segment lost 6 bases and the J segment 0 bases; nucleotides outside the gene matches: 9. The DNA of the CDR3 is TGTGCCAGCAGCCAACTTAGCGGGTCTAGCACAGATACGCAGTATTTT. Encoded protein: CASSQLSGSSTDTQYF.

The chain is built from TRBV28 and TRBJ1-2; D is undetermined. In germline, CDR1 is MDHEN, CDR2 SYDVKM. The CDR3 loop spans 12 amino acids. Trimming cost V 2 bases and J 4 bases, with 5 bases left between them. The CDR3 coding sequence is TGTGCCAGCAGTTTAGTCCCCTATGGCTACACCTTC. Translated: CASSLVPYGYTF.

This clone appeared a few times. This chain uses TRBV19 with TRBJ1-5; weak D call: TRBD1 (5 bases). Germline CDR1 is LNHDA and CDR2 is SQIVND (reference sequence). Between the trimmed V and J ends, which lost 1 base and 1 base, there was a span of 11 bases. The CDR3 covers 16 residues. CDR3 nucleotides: TGTGCCAGTAGTATAGTCGGGGGGTCAAGCAATCAGCCCCAGCATTTT. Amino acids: CASSIVGGSSNQPQHF.

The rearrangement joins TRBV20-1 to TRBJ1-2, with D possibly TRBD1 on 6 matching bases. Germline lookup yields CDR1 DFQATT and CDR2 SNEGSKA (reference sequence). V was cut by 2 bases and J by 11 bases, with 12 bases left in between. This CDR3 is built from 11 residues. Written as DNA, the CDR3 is TGCAGTGCTAGACCGGACAGAGTTTACACCTTC. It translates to CSARPDRVYTF.

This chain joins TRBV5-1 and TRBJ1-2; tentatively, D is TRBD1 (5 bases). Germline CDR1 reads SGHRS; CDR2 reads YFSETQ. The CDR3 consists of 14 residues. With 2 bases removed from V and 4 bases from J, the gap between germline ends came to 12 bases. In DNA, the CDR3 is TGCGCCAGCAGCTTCAACACAGGAGGCTATGGCTACACCTTC. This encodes CASSFNTGGYGYTF.

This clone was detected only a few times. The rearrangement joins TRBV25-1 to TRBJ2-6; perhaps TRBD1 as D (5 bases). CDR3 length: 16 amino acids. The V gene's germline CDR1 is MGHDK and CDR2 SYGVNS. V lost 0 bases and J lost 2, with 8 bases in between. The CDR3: CASSEYKGTGANVLTF. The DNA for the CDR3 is TGTGCCAGCAGTGAATATAAGGGGACTGGGGCCAACGTCCTGACTTTC.

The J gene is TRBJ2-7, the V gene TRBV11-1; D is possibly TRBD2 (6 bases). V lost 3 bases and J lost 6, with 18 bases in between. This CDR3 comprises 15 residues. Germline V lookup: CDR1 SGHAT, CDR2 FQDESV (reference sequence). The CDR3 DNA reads TGTGCCAGCAGCTTTGACGGGAGAGTGGGAGGCGAGCAGTACTTC. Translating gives CASSFDGRVGGEQYF.

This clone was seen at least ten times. CDR3 protein: CASSGGGANEQFF. DNA of the CDR3: TGTGCCAGCAGCGGAGGCGGGGCAAATGAGCAGTTCTTC. This rearrangement joins TRBV27 to TRBJ2-1; D perhaps matches TRBD2 (6 bases). The CDR3 consists of 13 residues. CDR1 is MNHEY and CDR2 is SMNVEV in the germline V gene (reference sequence). The ends were cut back, 6 bases at V and 7 bases at J, with 13 bases in the middle.

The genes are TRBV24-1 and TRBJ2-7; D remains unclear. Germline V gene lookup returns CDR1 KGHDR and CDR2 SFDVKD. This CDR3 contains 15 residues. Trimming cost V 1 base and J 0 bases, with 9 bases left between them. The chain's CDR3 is CATSDFRAGSYEQYF. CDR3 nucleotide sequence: TGTGCCACCAGTGATTTTCGGGCAGGCTCCTACGAGCAGTACTTC.

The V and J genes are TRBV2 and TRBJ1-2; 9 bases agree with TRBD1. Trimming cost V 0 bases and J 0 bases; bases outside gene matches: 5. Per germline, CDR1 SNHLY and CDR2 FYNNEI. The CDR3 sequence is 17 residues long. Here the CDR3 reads CASSEATGGKANYGYTF. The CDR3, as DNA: TGTGCCAGCAGTGAAGCAACAGGGGGCAAAGCTAACTATGGCTACACCTTC.

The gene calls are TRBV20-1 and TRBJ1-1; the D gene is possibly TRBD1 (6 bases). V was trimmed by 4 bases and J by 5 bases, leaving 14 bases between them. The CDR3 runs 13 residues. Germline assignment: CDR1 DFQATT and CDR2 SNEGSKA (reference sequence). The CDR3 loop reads CSAKGGRGTEAFF. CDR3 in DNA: TGCAGTGCTAAGGGGGGGCGCGGGACTGAAGCTTTCTTT.

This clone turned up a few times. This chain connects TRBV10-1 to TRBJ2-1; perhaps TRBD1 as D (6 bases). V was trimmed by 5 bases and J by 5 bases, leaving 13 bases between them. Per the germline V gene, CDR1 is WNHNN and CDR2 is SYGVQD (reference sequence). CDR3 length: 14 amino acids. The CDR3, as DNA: TGCGCCAGCAGTCCCGGACAGTTCAACAATGAGCAGTTCTTC. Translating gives CASSPGQFNNEQFF.

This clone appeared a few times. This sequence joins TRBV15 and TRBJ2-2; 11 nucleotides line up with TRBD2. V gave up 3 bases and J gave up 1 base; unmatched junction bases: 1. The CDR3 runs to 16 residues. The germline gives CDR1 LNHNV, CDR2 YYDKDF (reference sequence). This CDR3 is CATSRGLAENTGELFF. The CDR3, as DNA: TGTGCCACCAGCAGGGGACTAGCGGAGAACACCGGGGAGCTGTTTTTT.

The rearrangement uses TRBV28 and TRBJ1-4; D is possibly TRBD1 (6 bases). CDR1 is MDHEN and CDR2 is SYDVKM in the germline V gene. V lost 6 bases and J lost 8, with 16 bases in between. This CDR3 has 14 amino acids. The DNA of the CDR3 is TGTGCCAGCAGCCGGGACACCAAGGGGGAAAAACTGTTTTTT. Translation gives CASSRDTKGEKLFF.

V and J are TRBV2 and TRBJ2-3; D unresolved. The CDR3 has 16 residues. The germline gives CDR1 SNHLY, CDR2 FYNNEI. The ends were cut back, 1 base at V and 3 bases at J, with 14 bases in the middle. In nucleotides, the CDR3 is TGTGCCAGCAGTGAAGTAGGTAGCAAGTTGACAGATACGCAGTATTTT. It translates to CASSEVGSKLTDTQYF. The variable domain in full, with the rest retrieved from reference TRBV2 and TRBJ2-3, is EPEVTQTPSHQVTQMGQEVILRCVPISNHLYFYWYRQILGQKVEFLVSFYNNEISEKSEIFDDQFSVERPDGSNFTLKIRSTKLEDSAMYFCASSEVGSKLTDTQYFGPGTRLTVL.

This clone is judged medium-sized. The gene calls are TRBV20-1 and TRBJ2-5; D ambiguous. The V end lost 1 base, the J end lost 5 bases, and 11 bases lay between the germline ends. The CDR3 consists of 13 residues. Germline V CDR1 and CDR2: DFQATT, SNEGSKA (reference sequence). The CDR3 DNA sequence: TGCAGTGCTAGAGTCCAGTTCCGGGAGACCCAGTACTTC. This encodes CSARVQFRETQYF.

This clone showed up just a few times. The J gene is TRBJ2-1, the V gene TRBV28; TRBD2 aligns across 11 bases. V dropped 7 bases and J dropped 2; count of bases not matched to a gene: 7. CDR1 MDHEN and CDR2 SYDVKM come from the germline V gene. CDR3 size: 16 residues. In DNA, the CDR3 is TGTGCCAGCACCCAGACTAGCGGGGCCGCCTACAATGAGCAGTTCTTC. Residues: CASTQTSGAAYNEQFF.

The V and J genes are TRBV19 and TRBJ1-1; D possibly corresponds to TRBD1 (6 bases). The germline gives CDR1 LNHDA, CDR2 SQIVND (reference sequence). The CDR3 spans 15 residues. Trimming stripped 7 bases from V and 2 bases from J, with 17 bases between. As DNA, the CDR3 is TGTGCCAGTATGGGGCGGGGGACACCAAACACTGAAGCTTTCTTT. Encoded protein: CASMGRGTPNTEAFF.

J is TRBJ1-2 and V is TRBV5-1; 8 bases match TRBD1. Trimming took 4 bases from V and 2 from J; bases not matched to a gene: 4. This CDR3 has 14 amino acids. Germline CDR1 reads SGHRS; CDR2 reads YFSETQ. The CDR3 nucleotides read TGCGCCAGCAGCATGGGACAGGTCAACTATGGCTACACCTTC. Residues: CASSMGQVNYGYTF.

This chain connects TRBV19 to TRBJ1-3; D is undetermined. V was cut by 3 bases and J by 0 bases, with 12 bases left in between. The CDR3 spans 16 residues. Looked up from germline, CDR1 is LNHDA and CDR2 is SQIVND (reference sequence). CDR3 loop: CASSIAGSSSGNTIYF. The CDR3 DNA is TGTGCCAGTAGTATCGCCGGCAGTAGCTCTGGAAACACCATATATTTT.

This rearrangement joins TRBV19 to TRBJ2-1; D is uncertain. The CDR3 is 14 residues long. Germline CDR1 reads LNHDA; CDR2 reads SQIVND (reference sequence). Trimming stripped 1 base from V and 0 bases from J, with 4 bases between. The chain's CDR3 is CASSIAGSYNEQFF. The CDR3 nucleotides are TGTGCCAGTAGTATAGCGGGCTCCTACAATGAGCAGTTCTTC.

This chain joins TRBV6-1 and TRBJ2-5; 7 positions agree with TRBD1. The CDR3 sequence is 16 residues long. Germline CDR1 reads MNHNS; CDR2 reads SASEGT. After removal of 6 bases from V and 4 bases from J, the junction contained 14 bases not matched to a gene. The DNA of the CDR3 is TGTGCCAGCAGGCCCACCCTAAGGGGGCTGGGAGAGACCCAGTACTTC. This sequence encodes CASRPTLRGLGETQYF.

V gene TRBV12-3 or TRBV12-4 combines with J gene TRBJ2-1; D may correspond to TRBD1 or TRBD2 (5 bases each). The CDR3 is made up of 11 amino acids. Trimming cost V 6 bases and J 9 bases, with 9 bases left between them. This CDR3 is CASRGDGEQFF. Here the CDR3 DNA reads TGTGCCAGCAGAGGGGACGGTGAGCAGTTCTTC.

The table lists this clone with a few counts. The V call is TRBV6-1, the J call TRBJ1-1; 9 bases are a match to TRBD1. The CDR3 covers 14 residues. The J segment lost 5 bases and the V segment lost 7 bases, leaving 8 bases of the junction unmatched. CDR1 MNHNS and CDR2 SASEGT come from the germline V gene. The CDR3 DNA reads TGTGCCAGCAATCCGGGACAGGGTGTTACTGAAGCTTTCTTT. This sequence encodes CASNPGQGVTEAFF.

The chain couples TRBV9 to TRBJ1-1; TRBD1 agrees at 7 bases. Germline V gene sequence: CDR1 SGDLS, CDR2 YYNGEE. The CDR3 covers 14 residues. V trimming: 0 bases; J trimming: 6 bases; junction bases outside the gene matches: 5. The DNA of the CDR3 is TGTGCCAGCAGCGTAGGGGGACAGCCCGCTGAAGCTTTCTTT. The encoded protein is CASSVGGQPAEAFF.

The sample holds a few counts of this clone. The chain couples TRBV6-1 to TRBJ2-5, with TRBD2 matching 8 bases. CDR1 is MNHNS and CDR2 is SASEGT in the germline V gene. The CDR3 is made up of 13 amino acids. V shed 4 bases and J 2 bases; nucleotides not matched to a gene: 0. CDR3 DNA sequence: TGTGCCAGCAGTGTAGCGGGGCAAGAGACCCAGTACTTC. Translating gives CASSVAGQETQYF.

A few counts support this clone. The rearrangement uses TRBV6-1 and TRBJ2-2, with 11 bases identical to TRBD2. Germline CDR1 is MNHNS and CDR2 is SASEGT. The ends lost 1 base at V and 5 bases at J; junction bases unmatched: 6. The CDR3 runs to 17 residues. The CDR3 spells CASSEDLAGGETGELFF. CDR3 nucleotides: TGTGCCAGCAGTGAAGATCTAGCGGGGGGAGAGACCGGGGAGCTGTTTTTT.